This T cell receptor beta chain was identified during a study of blood T cell repertoires in COVID-19 (TCRdb year 2020). Broadly, across the study: Samples covering the acute and convalescent phases of COVID-19 were provided by collaborators in the United States, Italy and Spain. Nearly every sample came with metadata listing a de-identified subject ID, COVID-19 status, age in years and sex. Subjects who had been exposed to COVID-19, were actively infected with it, or had recovered from it provided the deeply sampled blood TCRbeta repertoires that made up the dataset. The prospective study material was composed of cDNA or gDNA derived from T cells, B-cell-depleted T cells, or PBMCs. The samples were drawn from the first 160 participants of the ongoing ImmuneRACE study and from 1,254 subjects provided by 6 global collaborators. Where available, HLA class I and class II types were obtained from metadata supplied by the sample provider rather than from assay-based typing. A freely available public database, intended as a resource for researchers studying the immune response to SARS-CoV-2, is where the repertoires were released. The investigation overall reported the following: The amount of clinical and demographic metadata varied by source and participant and was provided uncurated.

This clone was seen a few times. Its specific antigen is unknown. Base-call qualities are not available, and no considerably larger clone is one nucleotide away. V is cut by 6 bases and J by 4 bases, and the space between the germline ends is 10 bases. CDR1 and CDR2 are read off the germline V gene (reference sequence) as MNHEY and SMNVEV. Inclusive of the bounding cysteine and phenylalanine, the CDR3 is 13 residues long. Just CDR3 DNA is preserved here, 39 bases in frame from base 1. Each collaborating institution followed its own protocols to collect whole blood in K2EDTA tubes. Collaborator samples were shipped for TCRbeta analysis as frozen whole blood, isolated PBMCs, or DNA extracted from either sample type. The immunoSEQ Assay, a bias-controlled multiplex PCR, was used to amplify TCRbeta CDR3 regions from genomic DNA. The published analysis was carried out like this. The number of nucleated cells in each sample was estimated by amplification of reference gene primers within the assay. Sequence reads were collapsed and filtered to measure the absolute abundance of every unique TCRbeta CDR3 rearrangement. For each sample, productive Simpson clonality was calculated as the square root of Simpson's diversity index over productive rearrangements. TCRdb retrieved this table from immuneACCESS and kept in-frame rearrangements only. Not all clones are present; in checked studies, unresolved V genes account for under half, and no reason is known for the remainder. The D gene and trimming were derived from the DNA, and the V and J assignments and clone size from that table. This sample comprises under 130,000 clones, approximately 70% of them detected only once. Jointly, the top ten make up 5% to 6.5% of the sample.

The TCR was taken from an elderly man with acute or convalescent COVID-19. This chain is built from TRBV27 and TRBJ2-1, and perhaps TRBD2 as D gene, on 5 matching bases. The sequenced material came from peripheral blood. The DNA sequence is as follows: TGTGCCAGCAGCCCTGACTATTACAATGAGCAGTTCTTC. Its protein reads: CASSPDYYNEQFF.